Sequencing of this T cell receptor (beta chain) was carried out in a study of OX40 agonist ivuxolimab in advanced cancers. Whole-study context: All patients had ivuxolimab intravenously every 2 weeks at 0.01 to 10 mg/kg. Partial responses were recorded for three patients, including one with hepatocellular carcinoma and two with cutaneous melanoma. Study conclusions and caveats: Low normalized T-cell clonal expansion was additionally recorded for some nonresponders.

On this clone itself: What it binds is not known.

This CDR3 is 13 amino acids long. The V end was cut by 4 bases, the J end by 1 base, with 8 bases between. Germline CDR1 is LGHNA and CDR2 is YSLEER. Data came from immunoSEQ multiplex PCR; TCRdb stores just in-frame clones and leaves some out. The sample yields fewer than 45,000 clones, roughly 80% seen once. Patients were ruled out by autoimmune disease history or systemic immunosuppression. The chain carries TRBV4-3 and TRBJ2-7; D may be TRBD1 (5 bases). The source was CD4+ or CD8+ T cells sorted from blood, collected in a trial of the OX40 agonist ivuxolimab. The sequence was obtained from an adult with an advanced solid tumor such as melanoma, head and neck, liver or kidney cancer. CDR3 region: CASSRTQSYEQYF. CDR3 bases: TGCGCCAGCAGCCGGACACAATCCTACGAGCAGTACTTC.